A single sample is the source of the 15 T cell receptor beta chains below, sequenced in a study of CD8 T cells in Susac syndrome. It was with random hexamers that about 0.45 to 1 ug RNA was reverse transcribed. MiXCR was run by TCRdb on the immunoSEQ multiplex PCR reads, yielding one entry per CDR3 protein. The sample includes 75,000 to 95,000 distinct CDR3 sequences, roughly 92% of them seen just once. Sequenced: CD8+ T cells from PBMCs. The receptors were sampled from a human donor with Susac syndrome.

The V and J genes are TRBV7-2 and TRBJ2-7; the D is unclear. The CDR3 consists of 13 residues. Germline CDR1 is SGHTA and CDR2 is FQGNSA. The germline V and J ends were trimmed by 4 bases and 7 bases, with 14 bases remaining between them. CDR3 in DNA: TGTGCCAGCAGCTCGGACCTTGCACATGAGCAGTACTTC. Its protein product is CASSSDLAHEQYF.

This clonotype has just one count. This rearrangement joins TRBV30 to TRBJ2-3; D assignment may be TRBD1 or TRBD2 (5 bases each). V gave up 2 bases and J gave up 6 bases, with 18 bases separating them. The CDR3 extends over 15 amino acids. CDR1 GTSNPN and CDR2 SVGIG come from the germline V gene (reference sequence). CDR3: CAWSILGTSRDTQYF. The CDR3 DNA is TGTGCCTGGAGTATCTTAGGGACGAGCAGGGATACGCAGTATTTT.

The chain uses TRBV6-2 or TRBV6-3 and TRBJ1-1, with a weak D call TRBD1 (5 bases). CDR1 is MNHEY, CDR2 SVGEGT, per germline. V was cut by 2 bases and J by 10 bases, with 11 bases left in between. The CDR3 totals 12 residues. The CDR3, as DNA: TGTGCCAGCAGTTACGGTACGGGGGGAGCTTTCTTT. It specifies CASSYGTGGAFF.

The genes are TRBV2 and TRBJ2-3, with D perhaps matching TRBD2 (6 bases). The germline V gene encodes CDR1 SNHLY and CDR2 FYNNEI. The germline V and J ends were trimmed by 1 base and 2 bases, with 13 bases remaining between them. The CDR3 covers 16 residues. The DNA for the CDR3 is TGTGCCAGCAGTGAAGGGGCGGGATTTTCCACAGATACGCAGTATTTT. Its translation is CASSEGAGFSTDTQYF.

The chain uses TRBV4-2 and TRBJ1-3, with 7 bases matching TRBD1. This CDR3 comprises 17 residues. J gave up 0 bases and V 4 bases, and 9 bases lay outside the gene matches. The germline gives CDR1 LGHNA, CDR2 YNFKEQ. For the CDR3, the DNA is TGTGCCAGCAGCCCAGTTGAGACAGGGTACTCTGGAAACACCATATATTTT. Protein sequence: CASSPVETGYSGNTIYF.

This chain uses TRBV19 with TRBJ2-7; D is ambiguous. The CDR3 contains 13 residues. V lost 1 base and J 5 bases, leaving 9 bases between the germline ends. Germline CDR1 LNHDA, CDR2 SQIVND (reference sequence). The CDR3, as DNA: TGTGCCAGTAGTATAGTTGGTAGCAACGAGCAGTACTTC. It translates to CASSIVGSNEQYF.

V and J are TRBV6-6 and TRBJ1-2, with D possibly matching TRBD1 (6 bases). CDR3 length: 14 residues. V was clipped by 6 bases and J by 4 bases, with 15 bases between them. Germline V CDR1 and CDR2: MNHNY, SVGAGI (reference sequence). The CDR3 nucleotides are TGTGCCAGCAGGTCCGAGGGGGGGGTCTATGGCTACACCTTC. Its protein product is CASRSEGGVYGYTF.

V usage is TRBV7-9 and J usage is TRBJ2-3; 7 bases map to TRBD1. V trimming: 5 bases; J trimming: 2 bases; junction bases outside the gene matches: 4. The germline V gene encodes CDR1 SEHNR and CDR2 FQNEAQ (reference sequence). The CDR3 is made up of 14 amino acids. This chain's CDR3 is CASSTTGVTDTQYF. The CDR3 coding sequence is TGTGCCAGCAGCACTACAGGGGTCACAGATACGCAGTATTTT.

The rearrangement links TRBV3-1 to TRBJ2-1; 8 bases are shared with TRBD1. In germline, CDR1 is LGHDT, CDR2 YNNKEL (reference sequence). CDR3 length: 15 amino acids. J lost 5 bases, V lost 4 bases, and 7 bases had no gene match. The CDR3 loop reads CASSPRQGQDNEQFF. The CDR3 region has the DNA TGTGCCAGCAGCCCGAGACAGGGGCAGGACAATGAGCAGTTCTTC.

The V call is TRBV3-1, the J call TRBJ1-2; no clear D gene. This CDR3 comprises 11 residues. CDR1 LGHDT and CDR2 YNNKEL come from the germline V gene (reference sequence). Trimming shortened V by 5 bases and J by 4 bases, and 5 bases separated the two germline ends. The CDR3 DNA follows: TGTGCCAGCAGCGGTACCTATGGCTACACCTTC. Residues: CASSGTYGYTF.

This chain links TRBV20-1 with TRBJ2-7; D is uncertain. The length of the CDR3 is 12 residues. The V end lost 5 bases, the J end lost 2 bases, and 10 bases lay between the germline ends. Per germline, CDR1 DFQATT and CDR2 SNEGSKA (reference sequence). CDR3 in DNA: TGCAGTGCTGGCCGGTTCACCTACGAGCAGTACTTC. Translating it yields CSAGRFTYEQYF.

CDR3 protein: CASSPELQETQYF. The CDR3 region has the DNA TGTGCCAGCAGCCCCGAGCTCCAAGAGACCCAGTACTTC. The chain is built from TRBV11-2 and TRBJ2-5; D unclear. The CDR3 runs to 13 residues. Per the germline V gene, CDR1 is SGHAT and CDR2 is FQNNGV. V shed 5 bases and J shed 1 base, with 8 bases lying between them.

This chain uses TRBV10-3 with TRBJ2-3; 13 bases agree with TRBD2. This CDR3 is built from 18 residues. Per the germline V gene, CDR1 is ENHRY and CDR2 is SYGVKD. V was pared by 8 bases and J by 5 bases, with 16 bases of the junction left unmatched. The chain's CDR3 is CAIAYRLAGGIRRDTQYF. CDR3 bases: TGTGCCATCGCATACCGACTAGCGGGGGGCATTAGGAGAGATACGCAGTATTTT.

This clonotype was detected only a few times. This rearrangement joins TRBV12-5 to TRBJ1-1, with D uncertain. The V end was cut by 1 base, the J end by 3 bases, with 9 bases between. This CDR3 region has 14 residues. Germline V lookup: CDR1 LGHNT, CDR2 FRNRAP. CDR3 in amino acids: CASGLALGYTEAFF. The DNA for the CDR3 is TGTGCTAGTGGTTTGGCCCTCGGGTACACTGAAGCTTTCTTT.

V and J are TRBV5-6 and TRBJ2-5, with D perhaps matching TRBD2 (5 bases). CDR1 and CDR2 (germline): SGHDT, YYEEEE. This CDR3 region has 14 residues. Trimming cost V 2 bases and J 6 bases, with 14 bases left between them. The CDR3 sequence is CASSLGGYGKTQYF. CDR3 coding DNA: TGTGCCAGCAGCTTAGGCGGATACGGGAAGACCCAGTACTTC.